This T cell receptor (beta chain) came from a study of shared clonotypes between healthy human individuals. Study details: Participating donors consisted of two women and a few men aged 18 to 49.

Scientists sequenced DNA from unsorted PBMC on ten immunoSEQ deep assay plates. Assay: immunoSEQ multiplex PCR; the TCRdb copy retains only in-frame clones and omits some. The table records about half a million clones, roughly three quarters of them present only once. The healthy adult donors were HIV-negative and reported no recent acute infections or vaccinations. Whole-study results and caveats: Sampling covered blood only; tissue repertoires likely differ.

About this clone itself: What it binds is not known.

In germline, CDR1 is SGHNT, CDR2 YENEEA. Trimming removed 2 bases from V and 4 bases from J, with 8 bases in between. The CDR3 has 14 residues. Sequencing input: PBMCs. This TCR came from a woman aged 40 to 55 in good health. Some clones in this sample may be carry-over from other donors' samples. The chain is built from TRBV11-3 and TRBJ2-2, with D unclear. The CDR3 loop is CASSLRSVTGELFF. The CDR3, as DNA: TGTGCCAGCAGCTTACGGAGCGTCACCGGGGAGCTGTTTTTT.